This T cell receptor (beta chain) is from a study of blood T cell repertoires in COVID-19. Assay: immunoSEQ multiplex PCR; the TCRdb copy retains only in-frame clones and omits some. The sample yields some 290,000 clones, more than 85% seen once. Clinical history reported by participants formed the basis on which cohorts were assigned. The length of the CDR3 is 17 residues. The V segment lost 0 bases and the J segment 0 bases; nucleotides outside the gene matches: 4. Germline V CDR1 and CDR2: SGDLS, YYNGEE. The clonotype originates from a woman in her 30s who had been exposed to COVID-19. This chain uses TRBV9 with TRBJ2-5, with 11 bases lining up with TRBD2. The specimen sequenced was PBMCs or T cells enriched from blood (not recorded which). The CDR3 protein is CASSVAASGGHQETQYF. Here the CDR3 DNA reads TGTGCCAGCAGCGTAGCGGCTAGCGGGGGGCACCAAGAGACCCAGTACTTC.